This T cell receptor beta chain was sequenced in a study of cytotoxic CD8 clonotypes in ibrutinib-treated CLL. This clone came up a few times. V was pared by 5 bases and J by 1 base, with 13 bases between. Germline V gene data show CDR1 as GTSNPN and CDR2 as SVGIG (reference sequence). The CDR3 extends over 14 amino acids. Using immunoSEQ multiplex PCR, the repertoire was profiled, and TCRdb retains in-frame clones only, with some absent. The data contain approximately 97,000 clones, roughly three quarters of them singletons. The V call is TRBV30, the J call TRBJ2-3; D may correspond to TRBD1 or TRBD2 (5 bases each). This material consisted of PBMCs, taken after 24 months of ibrutinib treatment. The sequence came from a human donor with chronic lymphocytic leukemia. The CDR3 region has the DNA TGTGCCTGGTCTACCGGGACGGGCACAGATACGCAGTATTTT. This translates into CAWSTGTGTDTQYF.